A selection of T cell receptor beta chains follows, all from one sample in a study of blood T cells in healthy people across ages. MiXCR, applied by TCRdb to the 5' RACE reads, yields one record per CDR3 protein. The data contain some 1.5 million distinct CDR3 sequences, around 40% of them singletons. The sequencing sample was made of blood. The receptors shown here come from a woman aged 18 to 35 in good health. The CDR3 runs from the conserved cysteine through the conserved F or W. Each record gives: clone size, D gene, V gene, J gene, CDR3 protein, CDR3 DNA. A D gene is named only where the DNA matches it firmly. Size is stated for part of the rows, as once, few or many counts, or as a class when the clone is expanded.

>NA|TRBD1|TRBV28|TRBJ1-2
CASRTGRGLWGYTF
TGTGCCAGCAGAACCGGGAGGGGGCTTTGGGGCTACACCTTC
>few|NA|TRBV9|TRBJ2-5
CASSRQVDQETQYF
TGTGCCAGCAGTCGACAGGTTGACCAAGAGACCCAGTACTTC
>few|TRBD2|TRBV7-2|TRBJ2-3
CASSPEGLTDTQYF
TGTGCCAGCAGCCCGGAGGGACTAACAGATACGCAGTATTTT
>NA|NA|TRBV7-9|TRBJ2-7
CASSPRKVSYEQYF
TGTGCCAGCAGCCCCCGGAAAGTCTCCTACGAGCAGTACTTC
>few|NA|TRBV20-1|TRBJ1-2
CSARDQGIFGGYTF
TGCAGTGCTAGAGATCAGGGAATATTTGGTGGCTACACCTTC
>NA|TRBD1|TRBV24-1|TRBJ1-5
CATSDPRTGLGNQPQHF
TGTGCCACCAGTGACCCGCGGACAGGGTTGGGCAATCAGCCCCAGCATTTT
>NA|TRBD2|TRBV5-1|TRBJ2-3
CASSLELAGASWTDTQYF
TGCGCCAGCAGCTTGGAACTAGCGGGAGCCTCGTGGACAGATACGCAGTATTTT
>NA|NA|TRBV12-3/TRBV12-4|TRBJ1-2
CASRGGIANYGYTF
TGTGCCAGCAGGGGGGGCATAGCTAACTATGGCTACACCTTC
>once|NA|TRBV7-9|TRBJ2-2
CASSPLATSGSGELFF
TGTGCCAGCAGCCCCCTAGCGACCTCGGGTTCAGGGGAGCTGTTTTTT
>few|NA|TRBV7-9|TRBJ2-7
CASSLARGGISYEQYF
TGTGCCAGCAGCTTAGCCAGAGGGGGGATCTCCTACGAGCAGTACTTC
>NA|TRBD2|TRBV14|TRBJ2-1
CASSQDFQRGNNEQFF
TGTGCCAGCAGCCAAGATTTCCAGCGGGGGAACAATGAGCAGTTCTTC
>NA|TRBD2|TRBV25-1|TRBJ2-3
CASSEGGTTARNTQYF
TGTGCCAGCAGTGAGGGGGGGACGACAGCCCGAAATACGCAGTATTTT
>few|TRBD2|TRBV4-2|TRBJ2-1
CASSQDLPSGGRENEQFF
TGTGCCAGCAGCCAAGATCTGCCTAGCGGAGGGCGGGAAAATGAGCAGTTCTTC
>NA|NA|TRBV6-2/TRBV6-3|TRBJ2-7
CASSFLAPGSYEQYF
TGTGCCAGCAGTTTCCTAGCGCCCGGGTCCTACGAGCAGTACTTC
>few|NA|TRBV20-1|TRBJ1-5
CSARIPGGGNQPQHF
TGCAGTGCTAGGATCCCGGGGGGTGGAAATCAGCCCCAGCATTTT
>few|NA|TRBV7-2|TRBJ2-5
CASSLHVNWEETQYF
TGTGCCAGCAGCTTACACGTAAACTGGGAAGAGACCCAGTACTTC
>NA|NA|TRBV7-9|TRBJ2-3
CASSLGSSGRPDTQYF
TGTGCCAGCAGCTTAGGGTCTTCGGGGAGGCCAGATACGCAGTATTTT
>few|TRBD1|TRBV18|TRBJ2-5
CASSTTDRDETQYF
TGTGCCAGCTCAACTACGGACAGGGACGAGACCCAGTACTTC
>NA|NA|TRBV29-1|TRBJ1-1
CSVQTRPTLGTEAFF
TGCAGCGTGCAAACCAGACCTACACTGGGAACTGAAGCTTTCTTT